These 11 T cell receptor beta chains originate from one sample sequenced in a study of shared clonotypes between healthy human individuals. TCRdb's table, derived via immunoSEQ multiplex PCR, lists solely in-frame clones and lacks some. Of around 1.1 million clones in the sample, 70% to 85% are singletons; the top ten hold almost 0.9%. Sequencing was done on a sample of memory CD4+ T cells from PBMCs. Stated subset: CD45RA-negative fraction. The receptors originated from a man between 18 and 35 years old in good health. Some clones in this sample may be carry-over from other donors' samples.

CDR3 region: CASSPAGRNTGELFF. The CDR3 nucleotides read TGTGCCAGCAGCCCCGCCGGGAGAAACACCGGGGAGCTGTTTTTT. V gene TRBV9 combines with J gene TRBJ2-2, with D possibly being TRBD2 (6 bases). CDR3 length equals 15 residues. The germline V gene encodes CDR1 SGDLS and CDR2 YYNGEE. V was shortened by 4 bases and J by 2 bases, with 12 bases between the two germline ends.

This sequence joins TRBV7-8 and TRBJ2-3; D perhaps matches TRBD2 (6 bases). Germline-derived CDR1 and CDR2 are SGHVS and FQNEAQ. The CDR3 consists of 16 residues. Trimming cost V 3 bases and J 6 bases, with 19 bases left between them. CDR3 nucleotide sequence: TGTGCCAGCAGCTTTGAAGGCGGGGCTGTCTGGGATACGCAGTATTTT. Translated: CASSFEGGAVWDTQYF. Complete variable domain (other parts from reference TRBV7-8 and TRBJ2-3): GAGVSQSPRYKVAKRGQDVALRCDPISGHVSLFWYQQALGQGPEFLTYFQNEAQLDKSGLPSDRFFAERPEGSVSTLKIQRTQQEDSAVYLCASSFEGGAVWDTQYFGPGTRLTVL.

The DNA for the CDR3 is TGTGCCAGTGCCCCGGGACAGTACCGGACTGAAGCTTTCTTT. Translating gives CASAPGQYRTEAFF. V gene TRBV27 combines with J gene TRBJ1-1; TRBD1 agrees at 7 bases. The CDR3 spans 14 residues. The V segment lost 9 bases and the J segment 5 bases; nucleotides outside the gene matches: 12. CDR1 and CDR2 from the germline V gene are MNHEY and SMNVEV (reference sequence).

This chain uses TRBV19 with TRBJ1-2; 12 nucleotides match TRBD1. The CDR3 contains 18 residues. The ends lost 10 bases at V and 2 bases at J; junction bases unmatched: 17. Germline V lookup: CDR1 LNHDA, CDR2 SQIVND (reference sequence). CDR3: CATGDRGRGTAKNYGYTF. In DNA form, the CDR3 reads TGTGCCACCGGGGACAGGGGGCGCGGGACGGCAAAAAACTATGGCTACACCTTC.

The J gene is TRBJ1-4, the V gene TRBV12-5, with D uncertain. This CDR3 is 12 amino acids long. The V gene's germline CDR1 is LGHNT and CDR2 FRNRAP. Here the CDR3 reads CAKGRSNEKLFF. The CDR3 DNA reads as TGTGCCAAAGGTCGGTCTAATGAAAAACTGTTTTTT.

The chain is built from TRBV4-3 and TRBJ1-5, with D uncertain. The CDR3 runs to 17 residues. Between the trimmed V and J ends, which lost 0 bases and 2 bases, there was a span of 14 bases. CDR1 and CDR2 from the germline V gene are LGHNA and YSLEER. CDR3 nucleotide sequence: TGCGCCAGCAGCCAAGATTTGGCCCTACCAGGCAATCAGCCCCAGCATTTT. Encoded protein: CASSQDLALPGNQPQHF.

The chain has TRBV29-1 and TRBJ2-5, with D perhaps TRBD2 (5 bases). With 5 bases removed from V and 1 base from J, the gap between germline ends came to 11 bases. Germline V gene sequence: CDR1 SQVTM, CDR2 ANQGSEA. This CDR3 contains 13 residues. The chain's CDR3 is CSVSAGPQETQYF. In DNA, the CDR3 is TGCAGCGTTTCGGCGGGCCCCCAAGAGACCCAGTACTTC.

V usage is TRBV11-2 and J usage is TRBJ1-2; 7 bases fit TRBD1. This CDR3 region has 17 residues. With 3 bases clipped from V and 5 bases from J, the junction kept 15 bases outside the gene matches. Germline V gives CDR1 SGHAT, CDR2 FQNNGV. The CDR3 sequence: CASSLIRGTAGNYGYTF. The CDR3 region has the DNA TGTGCCAGCAGCTTGATAAGGGGGACAGCCGGGAATTATGGCTACACCTTC.

The V call is TRBV6-5, the J call TRBJ2-7, with D perhaps TRBD2 (5 bases). Germline V lookup: CDR1 MNHEY, CDR2 SVGAGI. V was cut by 9 bases and J by 3 bases, with 15 bases left in between. This CDR3 has 13 residues. Here the CDR3 reads CASRAGGNYEQYF. Here the CDR3 DNA reads TGTGCCAGTCGGGCGGGTGGAAACTACGAGCAGTACTTC.

The chain has TRBV25-1 and TRBJ2-1; D possibly corresponds to TRBD1 (6 bases). Germline V gene lookup returns CDR1 MGHDK and CDR2 SYGVNS. V was shortened by 3 bases and J by 0 bases, with 12 bases between the two germline ends. CDR3 length: 16 amino acids. In DNA form, the CDR3 reads TGTGCCAGCAGTGATACGACAGGTAGCTCCTACAATGAGCAGTTCTTC. It encodes CASSDTTGSSYNEQFF.

The sample holds one count of this clone. The V call is TRBV2, the J call TRBJ1-5; 7 bases agree with TRBD1. V lost 3 bases and J lost 7; bases outside the gene matches: 9. This CDR3 has 15 residues. CDR1 SNHLY and CDR2 FYNNEI come from the germline V gene. The CDR3 loop is CASSDLTGRSQPQHF. The DNA for the CDR3 is TGTGCCAGCAGTGATCTGACAGGGAGGTCACAGCCCCAGCATTTT.